This T cell receptor (beta chain) was sequenced for a study of cytomegalovirus exposure and HLA in healthy donors. Study results and caveats: Usually a TCR sequence was rare, but some public TCRs were found in many donors. Investigators reported 164 TCR beta chains as tied to cytomegalovirus. High sensitivity and specificity were reportedly achieved when the classifier diagnosed cytomegalovirus status.

Donors were drawn from the approximately 130-subject validation cohort, separate from the 666-subject first cohort. Assay used: immunoSEQ multiplex PCR; TCRdb lists only in-frame clones, some missing. The table shows more than 150,000 clones, with roughly four fifths occurring only once. Germline lookup yields CDR1 MNHEY and CDR2 SVGAGI. The V and J ends lost 2 bases and 2 bases, in that order; junction bases with no gene match: 5. CDR3 length equals 15 residues. This clone was recorded many times. Antigen unknown. The sample consisted of PBMCs. The receptor was isolated from a young woman in good health and CMV-seropositive. This chain joins TRBV6-5 and TRBJ2-7, with 8 positions matching TRBD1. CDR3 coding DNA: TGTGCCAGCAGTTACGGCGGGACAGGAACCTACGAGCAGTACTTC. Its protein product is CASSYGGTGTYEQYF.